These 14 T cell receptor beta chains came from one sample sequenced in a study of shared clonotypes between healthy human individuals. Generated by immunoSEQ multiplex PCR, the TCRdb table keeps only in-frame clones and is missing some. Among some 630,000 clones listed, 60% to 80% were seen once. Sequenced material: memory CD4+ T cells sorted from blood. Noted subset: CD45RA-negative fraction. These receptors were collected from a woman aged 25 to 39 in good health.

The rearrangement uses TRBV2 and TRBJ2-7; tentative D call: TRBD2 (5 bases). V lost 0 bases and J lost 2, with 14 bases in between. The CDR3 loop spans 16 amino acids. The germline gives CDR1 SNHLY, CDR2 FYNNEI. The CDR3 protein is CASSEALRTPTYEQYF. In nucleotides, the CDR3 is TGTGCCAGCAGTGAAGCGCTTAGGACTCCCACCTACGAGCAGTACTTC.

The table lists this clone with a few counts. J is TRBJ2-6 and V is TRBV7-8, with D unclear. The CDR3 runs 16 residues. V lost 5 bases and J lost 0, with 11 bases in between. Germline V lookup: CDR1 SGHVS, CDR2 FQNEAQ. The CDR3 DNA is TGTGCCAGCAGCCTTTCGATGGGCTCTGGGGCCAACGTCCTGACTTTC. It translates to CASSLSMGSGANVLTF.

This chain uses TRBV28 with TRBJ2-1; 11 bases match TRBD2. The V segment lost 3 bases and the J segment 7 bases; nucleotides outside the gene matches: 5. The V gene's germline CDR1 is MDHEN and CDR2 SYDVKM. The CDR3 is 15 amino acids. CDR3 coding DNA: TGTGCCAGCAGTTTGGGGACTAGCGGTAGGAATGAGCAGTTCTTC. Encoded protein: CASSLGTSGRNEQFF. Filled out from reference TRBV28 and TRBJ2-1, the complete variable domain reads DVKVTQSSRYLVKRTGEKVFLECVQDMDHENMFWYRQDPGLGLRLIYFSYDVKMKEKGDIPEGYSVSREKKERFSLILESASTNQTSMYLCASSLGTSGRNEQFFGPGTRLTVL.

V and J are TRBV7-2 and TRBJ2-5; a possible D gene is TRBD2 (6 bases). The CDR3 extends over 15 amino acids. Trimming stripped 4 bases from V and 1 base from J, with 13 bases between. From germline, CDR1 is SGHTA and CDR2 FQGNSA. The CDR3 reads CASSSRTTFQETQYF. The CDR3 nucleotides read TGTGCCAGCAGCTCCCGGACTACCTTCCAAGAGACCCAGTACTTC. Drawing the rest from reference TRBV7-2 and TRBJ2-5, the complete variable domain is GAGVSQSPSNKVTEKGKDVELRCDPISGHTALYWYRQSLGQGLEFLIYFQGNSAPDKSGLPSDRFSAERTGGSVSTLTIQRTQQEDSAVYLCASSSRTTFQETQYFGPGTRLLVL.

The chain employs TRBV7-3 and TRBJ2-2; 9 nucleotides align to TRBD2. Germline lookup yields CDR1 SGHTA and CDR2 FQGTGA. Trimming removed 6 bases from V and 2 bases from J; junction bases left unmatched: 4. The CDR3 totals 15 residues. CDR3 in amino acids: CASRPSGTNTGELFF. The CDR3 DNA sequence: TGTGCCAGCAGACCTAGCGGGACAAACACCGGGGAGCTGTTTTTT.

The chain has TRBV10-3 and TRBJ2-5, with D tentatively TRBD1 (6 bases). Germline V CDR1 and CDR2: ENHRY, SYGVKD. Trimming took off 3 bases at V and 1 base at J, with 12 bases between the two ends. The CDR3 has 15 residues. This CDR3 is CAISERDNSQETQYF. CDR3 DNA sequence: TGTGCCATCAGTGAAAGGGACAACTCCCAAGAGACCCAGTACTTC.

The rearrangement uses TRBV11-2 and TRBJ2-7; 9 nucleotides align to TRBD1. Germline loops: CDR1 SGHAT, CDR2 FQNNGV. V was clipped by 3 bases and J by 6 bases; unmatched bases: 6. The CDR3 totals 14 residues. The CDR3 region is CASSFTGTGREQYF. CDR3 nucleotide sequence: TGTGCCAGCAGCTTTACCGGGACAGGGCGCGAGCAGTACTTC.

V usage is TRBV5-1 and J usage is TRBJ2-7; TRBD1 is a possible D gene (5 bases). The germline V gene encodes CDR1 SGHRS and CDR2 YFSETQ. This CDR3 spans 15 amino acids. V was pared by 4 bases and J by 3 bases, with 17 bases between. The DNA for the CDR3 is TGCGCCAGCAGCAGGGGATCGACAGATATCTACGAGCAGTACTTC. This gives the protein CASSRGSTDIYEQYF.

The genes are TRBV5-8 and TRBJ1-2; 10 nucleotides match TRBD1. V shed 4 bases and J 7 bases; nucleotides not matched to a gene: 4. The CDR3 totals 13 residues. CDR1 and CDR2 (germline): SGHTS, YDEGEE. The CDR3 bases are TGTGCCAGCAGCCCGGGACAGGGGATTGGCTACACCTTC. Its translation: CASSPGQGIGYTF.

This chain connects TRBV7-9 to TRBJ2-7; 7 bases fit TRBD1. Losses at the gene ends were 2 bases for V and 7 bases for J; bases not matched to a gene: 23. CDR1 SEHNR and CDR2 FQNEAQ come from the germline V gene (reference sequence). The CDR3 loop spans 19 amino acids. CDR3 nucleotides: TGTGCCAGCAGCTTAATAGAGGGGGCGGGCCCCAGATTTGGCAGGGAGCAGTACTTC. Translation gives CASSLIEGAGPRFGREQYF.

The sample holds a few counts of this clone. V and J are TRBV7-9 and TRBJ2-1, with D perhaps TRBD1 or TRBD2 (5 bases each). The germline V gene has CDR1 SEHNR and CDR2 FQNEAQ (reference sequence). The CDR3 consists of 15 residues. V lost 1 base, J lost 6 bases, and 13 bases lay in between. CDR3 residues: CASSLGAVRVNEQFF. The CDR3 nucleotides are TGTGCCAGCAGCTTAGGAGCGGTCAGGGTCAATGAGCAGTTCTTC.

J is TRBJ1-1 and V is TRBV7-9, with TRBD1 identical over 8 bases. This CDR3 is 14 amino acids long. V was clipped by 4 bases and J by 7 bases; unmatched bases: 8. From germline, CDR1 is SEHNR and CDR2 FQNEAQ (reference sequence). CDR3 coding DNA: TGTGCCAGCAGCTACGACAGGGGAACTGATGAAGCTTTCTTT. Amino acid sequence: CASSYDRGTDEAFF.

In nucleotides, the CDR3 is TGTGCCAGTAGTCTCCCCTCGGGAGTCGGTAATGAGCAGTTCTTC. Translated, it gives CASSLPSGVGNEQFF. This chain links TRBV19 with TRBJ2-1; D might be TRBD2 (6 bases). This CDR3 is 15 amino acids long. Germline lookup yields CDR1 LNHDA and CDR2 SQIVND (reference sequence). V lost 5 bases and J 7 bases, leaving 18 bases between the germline ends.

This clone was seen a single time. This chain joins TRBV10-1 and TRBJ1-1; a weak D match, TRBD1 (5 bases). This CDR3 has 13 amino acids. Trimming cost V 10 bases and J 3 bases, with 15 bases left between them. Per germline, CDR1 WNHNN and CDR2 SYGVQD (reference sequence). The CDR3 DNA reads TGCGCCACCTCCGAAGGGACTTACACTGAAGCTTTCTTT. Amino acid sequence: CATSEGTYTEAFF.